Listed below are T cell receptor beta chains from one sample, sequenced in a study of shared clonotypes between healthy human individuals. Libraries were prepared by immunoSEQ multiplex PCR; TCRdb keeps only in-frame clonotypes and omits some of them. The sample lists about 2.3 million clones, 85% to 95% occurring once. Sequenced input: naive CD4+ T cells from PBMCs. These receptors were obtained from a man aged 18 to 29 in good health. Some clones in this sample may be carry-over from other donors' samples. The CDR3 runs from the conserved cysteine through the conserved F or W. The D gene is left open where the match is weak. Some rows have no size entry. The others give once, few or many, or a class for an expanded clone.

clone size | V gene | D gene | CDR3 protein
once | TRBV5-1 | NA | CASSLEDSGVEQYF
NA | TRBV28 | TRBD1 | CASSPTGQGRNTEAFF
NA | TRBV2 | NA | CASSGPGNEKLFF
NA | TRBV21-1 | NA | CASSKVRQDCSNEQFF
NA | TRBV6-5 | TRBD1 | CASSPDRDYEQYF
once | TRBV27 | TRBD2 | CAINNRASWTSGRSEQYF
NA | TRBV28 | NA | CASAPTANYGYTF
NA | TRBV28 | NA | CASRPSTDTQYF
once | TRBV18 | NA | CASSPQGFHQPQHF
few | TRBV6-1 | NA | CASSERGIGNQPQHF
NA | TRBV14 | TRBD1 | CASSHIQGARTYEQYF
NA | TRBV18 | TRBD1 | CASSQDRGLYEQYF
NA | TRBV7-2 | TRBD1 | CASRPRQGVINEQFF
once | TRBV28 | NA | CASSFSGVGAEAFF
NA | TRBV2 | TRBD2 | CASSRAGDPTDTQYF
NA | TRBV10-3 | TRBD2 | CAISGGLAGVGEQFF
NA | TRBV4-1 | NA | CASSSTGKETQYF
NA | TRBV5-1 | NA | CASSSQGRRREDTQYF
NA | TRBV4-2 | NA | CASSQARDTQYF
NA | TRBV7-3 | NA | CASSLKSVRRRSEKLFF
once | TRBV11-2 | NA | CASSLGTPRGNEQFF
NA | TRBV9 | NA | CASSLGLNYEQYF
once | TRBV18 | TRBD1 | CASSLGQGSLNTEAFF
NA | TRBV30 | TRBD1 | CAWTPRTGIEAFF
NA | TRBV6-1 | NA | CASSSGRSYFFRQYF
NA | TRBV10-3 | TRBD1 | CAIKLGQGVEGYTF
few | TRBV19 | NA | CASSGQGRTEAFF
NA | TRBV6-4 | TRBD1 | CASRRDRAADTQYF
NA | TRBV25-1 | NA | CASSLSGVNQPQHF
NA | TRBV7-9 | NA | CASTPPPTSSIRVETQYF
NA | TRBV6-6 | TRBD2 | CASIDTGGLAGNEQFF
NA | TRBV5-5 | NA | CASSRGPPYEQYF
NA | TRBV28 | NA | CASSQHGSAFYEQYF
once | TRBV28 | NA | CASSSPGYGYTF
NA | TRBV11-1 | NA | CASSPQLVNEQFF
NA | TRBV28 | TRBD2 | CASTWGGRASYEQYF
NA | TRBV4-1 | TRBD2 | CASSQDRGRAYEQYF
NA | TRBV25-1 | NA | CARTDSQETQYF
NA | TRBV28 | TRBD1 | CASSLRQGASHGYTF
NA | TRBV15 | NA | CATSRETQWTLNTEAFF
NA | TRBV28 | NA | CASSPLRGTIQSGYTF
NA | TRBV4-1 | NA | CASSQLDTYQPQHF
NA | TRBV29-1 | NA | CSVKRTTGDYSNQPQHF
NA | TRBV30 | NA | CAWSQTRGSGGYTF
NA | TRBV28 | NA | CASSLSGAGVHKNIQYF
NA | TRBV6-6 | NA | CASSYWRQMNTEAFF
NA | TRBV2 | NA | CASMRDSNQPQHF
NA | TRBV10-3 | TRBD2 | CAISESGSSYNEQFF
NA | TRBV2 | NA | CACGTDANYGYTF
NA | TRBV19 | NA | CASSMEGGRKTYEQYF
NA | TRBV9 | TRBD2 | CASSVDPSGRNEQYF
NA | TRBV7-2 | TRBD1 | CASSLWGTGGSFGYTF
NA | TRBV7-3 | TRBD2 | CASSLTPPRTSGGEQYF
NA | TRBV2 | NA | CASVRQSTDTQYF
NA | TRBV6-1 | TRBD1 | CASILGTGQETQYF
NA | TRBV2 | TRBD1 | CASKPVRQGEAFF
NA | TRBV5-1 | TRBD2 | CASSYAGERGNEQFF